Presented here are 26 T cell receptor beta chains from one specimen sequenced in a study of early T cells in non-severe SARS-CoV-2 infection. Using its own MiXCR run on the 5' RACE reads, TCRdb lists one record per CDR3 protein. The sample shows fewer than 100,000 distinct CDR3 sequences, around a tenth of them seen only once. Material for sequencing was whole blood. These receptors originate from an adult who was a healthcare worker with PCR-confirmed SARS-CoV-2 infection or an uninfected control (not recorded which).

The V and J genes are TRBV6-2 or TRBV6-3 and TRBJ2-2; TRBD1 matches at 8 bases. The CDR3 totals 16 residues. With V trimmed by 6 bases and J by 4 bases, 10 bases remained unmatched. Looked up from germline, CDR1 is MNHEY and CDR2 is SVGEGT. In DNA, the CDR3 is TGTGCCAGCAGCCCGGGGACAGGAGCATTCACCGGGGAGCTGTTTTTT. Amino acid sequence: CASSPGTGAFTGELFF.

The chain combines TRBV5-6 with TRBJ1-6, with D unresolved. The CDR3 has 12 amino acids. Germline assignment: CDR1 SGHDT and CDR2 YYEEEE. Trimming cost V 2 bases and J 9 bases, with 6 bases left between them. CDR3 in amino acids: CASSLGSSPLHF. The DNA of the CDR3 is TGTGCCAGCAGCTTAGGAAGTTCACCCCTCCACTTT. The entire variable domain, with the rest obtained from reference TRBV5-6 and TRBJ1-6, is as follows: DAGVTQSPTHLIKTRGQQVTLRCSPKSGHDTVSWYQQALGQGPQFIFQYYEEEERQRGNFPDRFSGHQFPNYSSELNVNALLLGDSALYLCASSLGSSPLHFGNGTRLTVT.

This clonotype was observed many times. The V call is TRBV5-1, the J call TRBJ2-5; TRBD1 aligns across 7 bases. Germline CDR1 and CDR2: SGHRS and YFSETQ. The V gene end was trimmed by 4 bases and the J gene end by 5 bases; junction bases not matched to a gene: 11. The CDR3 runs to 15 residues. The CDR3 protein is CASSLSAQGSETQYF. As DNA, the CDR3 is TGCGCCAGCAGCCTATCGGCACAGGGGAGCGAGACCCAGTACTTC.

This clonotype was found a few times. The V and J genes are TRBV19 and TRBJ1-5; no reliable D call. The CDR3 contains 16 residues. The germline V and J ends were trimmed by 2 bases and 0 bases, with 11 bases remaining between them. Looked up from germline, CDR1 is LNHDA and CDR2 is SQIVND (reference sequence). CDR3 loop: CASSISWQSSNQPQHF. CDR3 DNA: TGTGCCAGTAGTATAAGTTGGCAGAGTAGCAATCAGCCCCAGCATTTT.

This clonotype was recorded at least ten times. The chain couples TRBV5-1 to TRBJ1-2; the D is unclear. The germline V gene encodes CDR1 SGHRS and CDR2 YFSETQ. V was shortened by 4 bases and J by 3 bases, with 16 bases between the two germline ends. The CDR3 extends over 15 amino acids. The CDR3 loop is CASSLEGSEHYGYTF. The CDR3, as DNA: TGCGCCAGCAGCCTGGAAGGCAGCGAGCACTATGGCTACACCTTC.

The V gene is TRBV28, the J gene TRBJ2-1; 8 positions agree with TRBD2. Unmatched junction bases numbered 9, after V lost 8 bases and J lost 6 bases. This CDR3 comprises 14 residues. The germline CDR1 and CDR2 sequences are MDHEN and SYDVKM. The CDR3 DNA is TGTGCCAGCCGAGGAGGGACTAGAGGCAATGAGCAGTTCTTC. It translates to CASRGGTRGNEQFF.

This clonotype was seen at least ten times. The V call is TRBV28, the J call TRBJ1-3, with D unresolved. The germline V and J ends were trimmed by 7 bases and 0 bases, with 10 bases remaining between them. The CDR3 covers 14 residues. Germline V gene data show CDR1 as MDHEN and CDR2 as SYDVKM. CDR3 DNA sequence: TGTGCCAGCATGGCAGCGCTCTCTGGAAACACCATATATTTT. Protein product: CASMAALSGNTIYF.

This clonotype was seen ten or more times. The V gene is TRBV27, the J gene TRBJ2-7, with TRBD2 identical over 7 bases. The CDR3 length is 16 residues. V was pared by 4 bases and J by 4 bases, with 13 bases of the junction left unmatched. CDR1 is MNHEY, CDR2 SMNVEV, per germline (reference sequence). In nucleotides, the CDR3 is TGTGCCAGCAGTTCACCCGGACTAGAAGGTCCTTACGAGCAGTACTTC. It encodes CASSSPGLEGPYEQYF.

This clonotype appeared many times. The J gene is TRBJ2-7, the V gene TRBV28; D gene ambiguous. The CDR3 consists of 10 residues. Germline CDR1 is MDHEN and CDR2 is SYDVKM. The V end lost 10 bases, the J end lost 3 bases, and 7 bases lay between the germline ends. The DNA of the CDR3 is TGTGCCACAAGGGACTACGAGCAGTACTTC. This gives the protein CATRDYEQYF.

This chain links TRBV7-2 with TRBJ1-1; 9 positions match TRBD1. V gave up 4 bases and J gave up 1 base; unmatched junction bases: 4. CDR1 is SGHTA, CDR2 FQGNSA, per germline. The CDR3 spans 15 residues. DNA for the CDR3: TGTGCCAGCAGCTCCCAGACAGGGGGGAACACTGAAGCTTTCTTT. It yields the protein CASSSQTGGNTEAFF. The full variable domain, in which reference TRBV7-2 and TRBJ1-1 provide the parts outside the CDR3, is GAGVSQSPSNKVTEKGKDVELRCDPISGHTALYWYRQSLGQGLEFLIYFQGNSAPDKSGLPSDRFSAERTGGSVSTLTIQRTQQEDSAVYLCASSSQTGGNTEAFFGQGTRLTVV.

The CDR3 DNA reads TGTGCCACCCAGGCATACAATGAGCAGTTCTTC. Translation: CATQAYNEQFF. This sequence joins TRBV10-3 and TRBJ2-1; D not resolved. Trimming took 10 bases from V and 4 from J, leaving 8 bases between them. Germline CDR1 is ENHRY and CDR2 is SYGVKD. There are 11 residues in the CDR3.

There are many counts of this clonotype. This chain uses TRBV20-1 with TRBJ2-1, with 7 bases matching TRBD2. The germline V gene encodes CDR1 DFQATT and CDR2 SNEGSKA (reference sequence). The CDR3 is 12 amino acids. Trimming cost V 5 bases and J 4 bases; bases outside gene matches: 2. As DNA, the CDR3 is TGCAGTGCTCTAGCGGAGTACAATGAGCAGTTCTTC. This gives the protein CSALAEYNEQFF.

The chain carries TRBV28 and TRBJ2-7; 7 nucleotides line up with TRBD2. The V gene end was trimmed by 6 bases and the J gene end by 2 bases; junction bases not matched to a gene: 13. CDR1 is MDHEN and CDR2 is SYDVKM in the germline V gene. This CDR3 comprises 16 residues. CDR3 in DNA: TGTGCCAGCAGCCCGGGAGGAGCGGTGGGGACCTACGAGCAGTACTTC. Translation: CASSPGGAVGTYEQYF.

The table lists this clonotype with many counts. The V and J genes are TRBV7-8 and TRBJ2-7; D is tentatively TRBD1 or TRBD2 (5 bases each). The germline CDR1 and CDR2 sequences are SGHVS and FQNEAQ. The CDR3 sequence is 18 residues long. V was pared by 0 bases and J by 4 bases, with 22 bases between. In nucleotides, the CDR3 is TGTGCCAGCAGCTTAGCACCCCGGGGCTATCTGGAAATATACGAGCAGTACTTC. It translates to CASSLAPRGYLEIYEQYF.

This clonotype was observed many times. The V and J genes are TRBV7-8 and TRBJ1-3, with no clear D. V lost 1 base, J lost 4 bases, and 17 bases lay in between. Per germline, CDR1 SGHVS and CDR2 FQNEAQ. The CDR3 spans 17 residues. This CDR3 reads CASSLVPRIRSGNTIYF. CDR3 bases: TGTGCCAGCAGCTTAGTACCCAGGATAAGGTCGGGAAACACCATATATTTT.

The chain carries TRBV7-9 and TRBJ2-1; 10 nucleotides match TRBD1. The germline V gene encodes CDR1 SEHNR and CDR2 FQNEAQ (reference sequence). CDR3 length: 21 amino acids. V lost 3 bases and J lost 0; bases outside the gene matches: 17. CDR3 residues: CASSFPGQGLAGESSYNEQFF. As DNA, the CDR3 is TGTGCCAGCAGCTTCCCGGGACAGGGGCTAGCGGGTGAGAGCTCCTACAATGAGCAGTTCTTC.

CDR3 bases: TGTGCCAGCAGTCTCTCCACGGAAGATACGCAGTATTTT. Its translation is CASSLSTEDTQYF. The genes are TRBV12-3 or TRBV12-4 and TRBJ2-3; no clear D. The CDR3 extends over 13 amino acids. V was pared by 5 bases and J by 5 bases, with 11 bases between.

The chain links TRBV7-9 to TRBJ2-3; D call uncertain. The CDR3 has 14 amino acids. Germline V gives CDR1 SEHNR, CDR2 FQNEAQ (reference sequence). Trimming took off 4 bases at V and 1 base at J, with 9 bases between the two ends. In DNA form, the CDR3 reads TGTGCCAGCAGCTCCCACCTCGGCACAGATACGCAGTATTTT. Its protein is CASSSHLGTDTQYF.

The rearrangement joins TRBV7-9 to TRBJ2-1, with 9 positions matching TRBD2. Germline CDR1 reads SEHNR; CDR2 reads FQNEAQ (reference sequence). The CDR3 length is 19 residues. V was pared by 3 bases and J by 4 bases, with 16 bases of the junction left unmatched. CDR3 region: CASSLSLSWGLAPYNEQFF. The DNA for the CDR3 is TGTGCCAGCAGCTTGTCGCTCTCGTGGGGACTAGCCCCTTACAATGAGCAGTTCTTC.

On this clonotype: One junction end disagrees with the germline gene, perhaps due to a read error. This chain uses TRBV28 with TRBJ1-2; D gene ambiguous. This CDR3 has 11 residues. Germline V CDR1 and CDR2: MDHEN, SYDVKM. CDR3 in DNA: TGTGTCAGCAGGCGGGGAGGCGGCTACACCTTC. It is translated as CVSRRGGGYTF.

The CDR3 reads CAHRGKGYGYTF. DNA of the CDR3: TGTGCGCACAGGGGGAAGGGCTATGGCTACACCTTC. The chain joins TRBV28 to TRBJ1-2; TRBD1 matches 8 bases. In germline, CDR1 is MDHEN, CDR2 SYDVKM. CDR3 length equals 12 residues.

This clonotype appeared many times. The chain recombines TRBV7-3 with TRBJ2-7; TRBD1 aligns across 10 bases. V lost 0 bases to trimming and J lost 4 bases; unmatched junction nucleotides: 6. The CDR3 consists of 16 residues. Per germline, CDR1 SGHTA and CDR2 FQGTGA. The CDR3 DNA reads TGTGCCAGCAGCTTAACGTCGACAGGGGGCGGATACGAGCAGTACTTC. It is translated as CASSLTSTGGGYEQYF.

This clonotype was counted between two and nine times. The rearrangement uses TRBV12-3 or TRBV12-4 and TRBJ2-2, with D maybe TRBD1 (5 bases). The CDR3 sequence is 11 residues long. Trimming took 9 bases from V and 6 from J, leaving 8 bases between them. CDR3 protein: CASQGAGELFF. CDR3 in DNA: TGTGCCAGTCAAGGGGCCGGGGAGCTGTTTTTT.

This clonotype showed up many times. The rearrangement uses TRBV6-7 and TRBJ2-1; D assignment may be TRBD1 or TRBD2 (5 bases each). TRBV6-7 is noted as an ORF with a role that remains uncertain. The V gene lost 4 bases and the J gene lost 5 bases, with 15 bases spanning the gap. This CDR3 has 15 residues. The chain's CDR3 is CASSFRGAGDNEQFF. The CDR3, as DNA: TGTGCCAGCAGTTTTAGAGGGGCTGGAGACAATGAGCAGTTCTTC.

The chain recombines TRBV27 with TRBJ2-2; the match to TRBD1 covers 7 bases. Per the germline V gene, CDR1 is MNHEY and CDR2 is SMNVEV (reference sequence). The V segment lost 1 base and the J segment 3 bases; nucleotides outside the gene matches: 2. The CDR3 extends over 15 amino acids. The CDR3 protein is CASSLFQGDTGELFF. In DNA, the CDR3 is TGTGCCAGCAGTTTATTTCAGGGGGACACCGGGGAGCTGTTTTTT.

This clonotype occurred many times. This rearrangement joins TRBV5-1 to TRBJ1-4; D ambiguous. The germline V and J ends were trimmed by 0 bases and 8 bases, with 5 bases remaining between them. The CDR3 has 12 residues. Germline V gives CDR1 SGHRS, CDR2 YFSETQ. The CDR3 DNA follows: TGCGCCAGCAGCTTGGCCGGAGAAAAACTGTTTTTT. Its translation: CASSLAGEKLFF.